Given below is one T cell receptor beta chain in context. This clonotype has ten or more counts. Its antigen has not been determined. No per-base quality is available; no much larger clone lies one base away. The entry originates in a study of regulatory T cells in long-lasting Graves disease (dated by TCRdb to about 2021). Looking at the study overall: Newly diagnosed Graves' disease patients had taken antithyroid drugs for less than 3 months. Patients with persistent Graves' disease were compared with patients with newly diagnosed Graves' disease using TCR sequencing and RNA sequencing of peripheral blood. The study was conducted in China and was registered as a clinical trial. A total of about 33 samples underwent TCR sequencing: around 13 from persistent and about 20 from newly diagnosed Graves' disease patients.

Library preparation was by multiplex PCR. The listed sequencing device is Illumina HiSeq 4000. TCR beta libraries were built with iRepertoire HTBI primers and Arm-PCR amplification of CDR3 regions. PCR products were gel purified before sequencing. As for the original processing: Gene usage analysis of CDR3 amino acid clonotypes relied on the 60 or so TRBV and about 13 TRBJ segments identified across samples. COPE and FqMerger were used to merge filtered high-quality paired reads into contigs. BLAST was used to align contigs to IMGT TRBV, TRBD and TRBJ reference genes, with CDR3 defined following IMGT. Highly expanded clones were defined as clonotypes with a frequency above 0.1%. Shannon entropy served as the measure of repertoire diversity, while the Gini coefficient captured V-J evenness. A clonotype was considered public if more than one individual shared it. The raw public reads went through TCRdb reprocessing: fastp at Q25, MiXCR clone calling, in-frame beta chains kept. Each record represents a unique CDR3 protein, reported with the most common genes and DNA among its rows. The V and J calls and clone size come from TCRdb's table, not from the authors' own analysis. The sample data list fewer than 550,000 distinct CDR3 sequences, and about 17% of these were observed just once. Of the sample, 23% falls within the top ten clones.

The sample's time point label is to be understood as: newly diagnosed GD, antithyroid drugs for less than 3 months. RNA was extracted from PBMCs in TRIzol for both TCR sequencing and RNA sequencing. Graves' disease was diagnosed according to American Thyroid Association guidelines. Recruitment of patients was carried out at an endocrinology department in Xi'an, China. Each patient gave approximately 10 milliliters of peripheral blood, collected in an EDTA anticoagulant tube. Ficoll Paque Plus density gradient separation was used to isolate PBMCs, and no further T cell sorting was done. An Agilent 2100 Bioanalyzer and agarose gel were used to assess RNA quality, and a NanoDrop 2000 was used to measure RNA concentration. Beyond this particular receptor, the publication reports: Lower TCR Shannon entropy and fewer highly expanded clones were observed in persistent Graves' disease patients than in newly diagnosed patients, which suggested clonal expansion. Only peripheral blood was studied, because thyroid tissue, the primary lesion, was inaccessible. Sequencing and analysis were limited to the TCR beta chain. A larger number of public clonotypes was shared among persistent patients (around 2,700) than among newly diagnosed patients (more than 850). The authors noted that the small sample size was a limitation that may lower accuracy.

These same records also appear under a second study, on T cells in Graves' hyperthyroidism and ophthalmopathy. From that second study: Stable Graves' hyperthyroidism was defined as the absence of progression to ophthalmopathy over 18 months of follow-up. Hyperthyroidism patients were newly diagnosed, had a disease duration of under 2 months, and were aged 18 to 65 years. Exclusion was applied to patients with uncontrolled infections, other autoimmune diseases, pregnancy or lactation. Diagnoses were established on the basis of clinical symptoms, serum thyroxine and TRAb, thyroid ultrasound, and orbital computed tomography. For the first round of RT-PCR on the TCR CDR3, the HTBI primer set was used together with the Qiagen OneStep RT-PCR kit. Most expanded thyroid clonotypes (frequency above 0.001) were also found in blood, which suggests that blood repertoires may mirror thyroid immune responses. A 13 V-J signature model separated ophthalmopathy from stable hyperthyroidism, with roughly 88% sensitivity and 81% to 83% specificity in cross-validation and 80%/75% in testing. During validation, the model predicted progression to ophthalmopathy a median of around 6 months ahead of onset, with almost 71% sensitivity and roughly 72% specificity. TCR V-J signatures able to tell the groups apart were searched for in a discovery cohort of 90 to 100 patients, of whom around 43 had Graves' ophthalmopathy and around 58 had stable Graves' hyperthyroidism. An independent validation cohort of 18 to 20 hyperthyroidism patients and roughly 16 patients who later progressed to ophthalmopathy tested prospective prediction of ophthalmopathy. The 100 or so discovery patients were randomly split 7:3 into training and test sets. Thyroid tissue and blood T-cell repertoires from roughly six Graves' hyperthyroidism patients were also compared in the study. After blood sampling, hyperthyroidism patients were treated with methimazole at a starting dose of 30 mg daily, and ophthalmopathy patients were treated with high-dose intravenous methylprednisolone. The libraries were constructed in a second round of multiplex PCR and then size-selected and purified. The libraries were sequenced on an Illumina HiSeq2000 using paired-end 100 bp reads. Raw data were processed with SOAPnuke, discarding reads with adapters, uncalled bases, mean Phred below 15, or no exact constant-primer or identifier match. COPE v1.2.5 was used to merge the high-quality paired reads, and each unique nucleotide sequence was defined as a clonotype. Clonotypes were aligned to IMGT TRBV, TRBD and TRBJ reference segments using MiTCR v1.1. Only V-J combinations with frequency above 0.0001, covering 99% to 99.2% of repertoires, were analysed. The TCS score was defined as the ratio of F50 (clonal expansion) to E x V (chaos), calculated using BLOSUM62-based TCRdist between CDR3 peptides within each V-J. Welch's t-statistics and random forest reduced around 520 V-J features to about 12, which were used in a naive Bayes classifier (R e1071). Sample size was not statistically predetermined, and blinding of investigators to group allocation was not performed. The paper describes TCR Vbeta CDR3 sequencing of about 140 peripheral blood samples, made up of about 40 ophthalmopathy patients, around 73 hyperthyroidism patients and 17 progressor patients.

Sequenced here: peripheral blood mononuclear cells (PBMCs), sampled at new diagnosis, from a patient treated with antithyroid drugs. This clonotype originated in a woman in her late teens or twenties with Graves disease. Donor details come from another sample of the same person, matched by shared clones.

The DNA sequence reads TGTGCCAGCAGCTCGCTAGACCTCCCTACGCAGTATTTT. This gives the protein CASSSLDLPTQYF. The sequence links TRBV7-2 to TRBJ2-3; too little of a D gene remains to name it. V and J lose 4 bases and 8 bases, and a span of 13 bases separates them. Counted from cysteine to phenylalanine, this CDR3 has 13 amino acids. Just CDR3 DNA is preserved here, 39 bases in frame from base 1. The germline V gene supplies CDR1 SGHTA and CDR2 FQGNSA.